One sample yielded the 20 T cell receptor beta chains listed below, sequenced in a study of tumor and adjacent non-tumor tissue in lung cancer. The template was RNA from unsorted bulk tissue. A modified ARM-PCR protocol with three rounds of nested PCR amplified TCRbeta. TCRdb ran MiXCR on the multiplex PCR reads and lists one entry per CDR3 protein. The sample lists about 75,000 distinct CDR3 sequences, roughly 73% occurring once. Specimen: lung tumor tissue. The receptors were sampled from a woman between 50 and 59 years old with non-small cell lung cancer.

With regard to this clonotype: At one boundary the junction diverges from the germline segment, which might be a read error. This rearrangement joins TRBV5-1 to TRBJ1-1; TRBD1 matches 7 bases. This CDR3 region has 14 residues. The germline CDR1 and CDR2 sequences are SGHRS and YFSETQ. CDR3 in DNA: TGCGCCAACAGCTCACAGACAGGGAATACTGAGGCTTTCTTT. The encoded protein is CANSSQTGNTEAFF.

A remark on this clonotype: At one of its ends the junction is not consistent with the germline gene, which may arise from a read error. This rearrangement joins TRBV11-2 to TRBJ2-1; 11 bases line up with TRBD2. The CDR3 loop spans 15 amino acids. CDR1 SGHAT and CDR2 FQNNGV come from the germline V gene. CDR3 sequence: CASSLEASGRTERFF. The CDR3 DNA reads TGTGCCAGCAGCTTGGAAGCTAGCGGGAGGACTGAGCGGTTCTTC.

About this clonotype itself: Because it lacks the conserved phenylalanine or tryptophan at the end, this CDR3 is likely a read error. The chain has TRBV2 and TRBJ2-5; the D is unclear. From germline, CDR1 is SNHLY and CDR2 FYNNEI. The CDR3 totals 13 residues. Trimming pared 6 bases from V and 7 bases from J, leaving 15 bases between. CDR3 bases: TGTGCCAGCAGGCCGTCCCCCCCAGGGACCCAGTACTCC. Translating it yields CASRPSPPGTQYS.

About this clonotype itself: A read error may account for a junction end that differs from germline. The chain joins TRBV6-6 to TRBJ2-7, with D perhaps assigned TRBD1 or TRBD2 (6 bases each). From germline, CDR1 is MNHNY and CDR2 SVGAGI (reference sequence). This CDR3 has 14 amino acids. CDR3 bases: TGTGGCAGCAGTGGGGGGCTCGGGACGAAAGAGCATTACTTC. It is translated as CGSSGGLGTKEHYF.

In the case of this clonotype: Because the CDR3 is missing its conserved closing phenylalanine or tryptophan, this is likely a read error. The CDR3 sequence: CRLEEVTGQTEAFL. The CDR3 nucleotides are TGCAGGCTTGAAGAGGTAACAGGACAAACTGAAGCTTTCTTA. This rearrangement joins TRBV29-1 to TRBJ1-1; D may be TRBD1 (5 bases). The CDR3 is 14 residues long. CDR1 and CDR2 (germline): SQVTM, ANQGSEA.

This clonotype came up once. It may be a read error: a sequence one base away is much more abundant. The rearrangement links TRBV28 to TRBJ2-2; D might be TRBD2 (6 bases). This CDR3 region has 17 residues. The germline V gene encodes CDR1 MDHEN and CDR2 SYDVKM. CDR3 coding DNA: TGTGCCAGCAGTTTTCCCGGTCTGGGACTGAACATCGGGGAGCTGTTTTTT. Translation: CASSFPGLGLNIGELFF.

Points on this clonotype: One end of the junction does not line up with germline, which may come from a read error. CDR3 nucleotides: TGTGCCAGCAGTCCCGCTAGCGGGAGTGGGTGGAATGATCAGTTCTTC. Amino acids: CASSPASGSGWNDQFF. V gene TRBV12-3 or TRBV12-4 combines with J gene TRBJ2-1; 10 bases match TRBD2. The CDR3 consists of 16 residues.

Concerning this clonotype itself: Just one base apart from a much larger clone, this may be a read error. V is TRBV20-1 and J is TRBJ2-5; D unresolved. Trimming took off 3 bases at V and 5 bases at J, with 10 bases between the two ends. This CDR3 contains 12 residues. Germline lookup yields CDR1 DFQATT and CDR2 SNEGSKA (reference sequence). The CDR3 region is CSASTWSETQYF. The CDR3 DNA reads TGCAGTGCTAGTACCTGGAGTGAGACCCAGTACTTC.

This clonotype came up a few times. Mismatch with germline at one junction end may stem from a read error. V is TRBV29-1 and J is TRBJ2-3; TRBD1 is a possible D gene (5 bases). From germline, CDR1 is SQVTM and CDR2 ANQGSEA. The CDR3 spans 12 residues. CDR3 protein: CSVVSDTDMQYF. The CDR3 DNA reads as TGCAGTGTTGTTTCGGACACAGATATGCAGTATTTT.

On this clonotype: At one end, the junction sequence differs from germline, possibly due to a read error. The gene calls are TRBV20-1 and TRBJ2-3, with D possibly TRBD2 on 5 matching bases. CDR3 length equals 12 residues. The germline CDR1 and CDR2 sequences are DFQATT and SNEGSKA (reference sequence). CDR3 bases: TGCGGTGCTCCGGGATCCACAGATACGCAATATTTT. Translated, it gives CGAPGSTDTQYF.

The V and J genes are TRBV20-1 and TRBJ2-7; 7 bases align to TRBD2. Germline values: CDR1 DFQATT, CDR2 SNEGSKA (reference sequence). The CDR3 length is 17 residues. V dropped 6 bases and J dropped 1; count of bases not matched to a gene: 18. CDR3 coding DNA: TGCAGTGCAAATCTCCCCTCAGCGGGACGGAGATCCTACGAGCAGTACTTC. The encoded protein is CSANLPSAGRRSYEQYF.

In the case of this clonotype: The missing conserved phenylalanine or tryptophan at the end of this CDR3 makes a read error likely. In DNA, the CDR3 is TGTGCCAGCAGTCTAGTGACCTTTCAAGAGACCCAGTACATC. Residues: CASSLVTFQETQYI. The V and J genes are TRBV12-3 or TRBV12-4 and TRBJ2-5; D remains unclear. This CDR3 has 14 residues. V lost 5 bases and J 2 bases, leaving 12 bases between the germline ends.

Points on this clonotype: The CDR3 ends on some other residue instead of the conserved phenylalanine or tryptophan, so this is likely a read error. The chain recombines TRBV11-2 with TRBJ1-5, with D perhaps matching TRBD1 (5 bases). This CDR3 spans 15 amino acids. Germline V CDR1 and CDR2: SGHAT, FQNNGV. CDR3 loop: CASSLEDRGSQPQHY. CDR3 sequence (DNA): TGTGCCAGCAGTTTAGAAGACAGAGGCTCCCAGCCCCAGCATTAT.

This clonotype is a singleton in its sample. The V gene is TRBV4-1, the J gene TRBJ2-7; no definite D call. This CDR3 region has 18 residues. V lost 1 base and J 0 bases, leaving 19 bases between the germline ends. Germline V CDR1 and CDR2: MGHRA, YSYEKL. The CDR3 nucleotides are TGCGCCAGCAGCCAAGCATACCCGGCTACCGATAGCTCCTACGAGCAGTACTTC. This gives the protein CASSQAYPATDSSYEQYF.

As concerns this clonotype: A much larger clone differs from this one at a single base, so this may be a read error. V gene TRBV20-1 combines with J gene TRBJ2-3; the D is unclear. Germline V gene lookup returns CDR1 DFQATT and CDR2 SNEGSKA (reference sequence). The CDR3 has 13 amino acids. V lost 6 bases and J 1 base, leaving 11 bases between the germline ends. CDR3 residues: CSAQPYRTDTQYF. CDR3 bases: TGCAGTGCACAACCCTACCGCACAGATACGCAGTATTTT.

This chain connects TRBV4-1 to TRBJ1-1; no clear D. Germline lookup yields CDR1 MGHRA and CDR2 YSYEKL. The CDR3 is made up of 16 amino acids. V dropped 4 bases and J dropped 1 base, with 16 bases sitting between them. This CDR3 is CASSLWQALENTEAFF. The CDR3, as DNA: TGCGCCAGCAGCCTGTGGCAGGCGTTGGAGAACACTGAAGCTTTCTTT.

The J gene is TRBJ2-7, the V gene TRBV30, with D unclear. This CDR3 has 15 amino acids. The V gene's germline CDR1 is GTSNPN and CDR2 SVGIG (reference sequence). Trimming stripped 2 bases from V and 8 bases from J, with 22 bases between. In DNA, the CDR3 is TGTGCCTGGAGTAAGATAGGAATAGGGCGGAACAAGCAGTACTTC. Translation: CAWSKIGIGRNKQYF.

Details on this clonotype: One junction end does not reproduce the germline sequence, and a read error may be involved. V and J are TRBV6-1 and TRBJ1-5, with D perhaps TRBD1 (5 bases). Germline V gene data show CDR1 as MNHNS and CDR2 as SASEGT. CDR3 length: 16 residues. This chain's CDR3 is CVSSLPRGLENQSQHF. CDR3 nucleotides: TGTGTCAGCAGCCTCCCGAGGGGCCTCGAGAATCAGTCCCAACATTTT.

Regarding this clonotype: One end of the junction varies from germline; a read error may be responsible. The V gene is TRBV11-2, the J gene TRBJ1-1; 8 bases are shared with TRBD1. Germline V lookup: CDR1 SGHAT, CDR2 FQNNGV. CDR3 length: 14 residues. The CDR3: CASSFLDRDTEGFF. The CDR3 DNA sequence: TGTGCCAGTAGCTTTTTGGACAGGGACACTGAAGGTTTCTTT.

This clonotype was observed a handful of times. The chain employs TRBV4-2 and TRBJ2-1; TRBD2 aligns across 8 bases. Germline V gene data show CDR1 as LGHNA and CDR2 as YNFKEQ. The CDR3 loop spans 15 amino acids. V was clipped by 4 bases and J by 2 bases; unmatched bases: 4. The CDR3 reads CASSLQRETYNEQFF. CDR3 nucleotides: TGTGCCAGCAGCCTCCAGCGGGAGACCTACAATGAGCAGTTCTTC.